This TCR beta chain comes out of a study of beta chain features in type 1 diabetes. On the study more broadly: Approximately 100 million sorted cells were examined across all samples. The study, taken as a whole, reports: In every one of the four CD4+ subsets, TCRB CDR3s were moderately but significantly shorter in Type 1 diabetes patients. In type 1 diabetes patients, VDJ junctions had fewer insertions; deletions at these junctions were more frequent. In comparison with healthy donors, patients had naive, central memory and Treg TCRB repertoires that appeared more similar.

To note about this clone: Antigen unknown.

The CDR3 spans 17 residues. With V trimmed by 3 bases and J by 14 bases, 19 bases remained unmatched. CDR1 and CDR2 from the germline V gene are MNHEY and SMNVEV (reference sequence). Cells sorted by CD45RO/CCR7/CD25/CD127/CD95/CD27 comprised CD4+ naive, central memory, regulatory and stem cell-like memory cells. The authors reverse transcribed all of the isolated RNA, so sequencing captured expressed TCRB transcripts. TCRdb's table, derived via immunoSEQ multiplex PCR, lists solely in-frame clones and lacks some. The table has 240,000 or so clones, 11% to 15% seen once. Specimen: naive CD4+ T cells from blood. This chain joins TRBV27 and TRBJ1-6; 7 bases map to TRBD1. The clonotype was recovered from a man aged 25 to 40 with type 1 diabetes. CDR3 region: CASSFSNELGTVWALHF. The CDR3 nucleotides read TGTGCCAGCAGTTTTTCTAACGAATTAGGGACAGTCTGGGCCCTCCACTTT.